This T cell receptor (beta chain) is from a study of cytomegalovirus exposure and HLA in healthy donors. Study-wide results and caveats: Accurate HLA-A and HLA-B prediction from TCR beta sequences was reported for most subjects.

Germline CDR1 SGHRS, CDR2 YFSETQ. This CDR3 has 13 amino acids. V was pared by 6 bases and J by 2 bases, with 4 bases of the junction left unmatched. For this clone: The antigen is not known.

13 Jbeta primers and 60 Vbeta primers were used for the PCR. Here immunoSEQ multiplex PCR was the method, and the copy in TCRdb shows in-frame clones only, minus some. The data hold 150,000 to 200,000 clones, with under 85% observed a single time. The clonotype was recovered from a man in his fifties or sixties in good health and CMV-seropositive. Sequences were obtained from PBMCs. V is TRBV5-1 and J is TRBJ2-7; TRBD1 aligns across 8 bases. This chain's CDR3 is CASTRTGTYEQYF. The CDR3 region has the DNA TGCGCCAGCACTAGGACAGGGACCTACGAGCAGTACTTC.